Shown below are 11 T cell receptor beta chains from a single sample sequenced in a study of CD8 T cells in Susac syndrome. cDNA came from about 0.46 to 1 ug RNA primed by random hexamers. TCRdb independently ran MiXCR on the immunoSEQ multiplex PCR reads; one entry per CDR3 protein. The table includes over 100,000 distinct CDR3 sequences, around nine tenths detected once. Sequenced input: CD4+ T cells from PBMCs. The receptors here all came from a human donor in good health.

The chain uses TRBV5-1 and TRBJ2-7; D unresolved. This CDR3 is 14 amino acids long. Germline assignment: CDR1 SGHRS and CDR2 YFSETQ. V lost 1 base, J lost 6 bases, and 14 bases lay in between. The CDR3 DNA reads as TGCGCCAGCAGCTTGTCAGTGGGTTTTGGCGAGCAGTACTTC. Translation: CASSLSVGFGEQYF.

This clonotype has only a few counts. Compared with germline, one end of the junction differs, possibly owing to a read error. The rearrangement links TRBV29-1 to TRBJ1-1, with TRBD1 matching 7 bases. In germline, CDR1 is SQVTM, CDR2 ANQGSEA. This CDR3 region has 10 residues. CDR3 DNA: TGCAGCGTTGTTGGGACAGAGGTTTTTTTT. This sequence encodes CSVVGTEVFF.

The gene calls are TRBV19 and TRBJ2-5, with D perhaps being TRBD1 or TRBD2 (6 bases each). V lost 5 bases and J 1 base, leaving 23 bases between the germline ends. Germline V gene sequence: CDR1 LNHDA, CDR2 SQIVND (reference sequence). This CDR3 spans 18 amino acids. The CDR3 reads CASSVGGRSWGAQETQYF. CDR3 coding DNA: TGTGCCAGTAGTGTCGGGGGCCGTTCGTGGGGGGCCCAAGAGACCCAGTACTTC.

The chain couples TRBV7-9 to TRBJ2-5; 8 bases are a match to TRBD2. This CDR3 comprises 13 residues. The trim removed 6 bases at V and 3 bases at J, leaving 3 bases unmatched. CDR1 SEHNR and CDR2 FQNEAQ come from the germline V gene (reference sequence). The CDR3 is CASRSGGKETQYF. For the CDR3, the DNA is TGTGCCAGCAGAAGCGGGGGCAAAGAGACCCAGTACTTC.

The chain links TRBV30 to TRBJ2-7; 11 bases are a match to TRBD2. The CDR3 sequence is 14 residues long. Germline values: CDR1 GTSNPN, CDR2 SVGIG (reference sequence). Trimming took 4 bases from V and 2 from J; bases not matched to a gene: 4. CDR3 nucleotides: TGTGCCTGGACTGGGACTAGCGGACCCTACGAGCAGTACTTC. It specifies CAWTGTSGPYEQYF.

The chain recombines TRBV12-3 or TRBV12-4 with TRBJ1-2; unclear D gene. This CDR3 spans 14 amino acids. Trimming removed 6 bases at V and 0 bases at J, with 11 bases between. CDR3 protein: CASSHIRANYGYTF. The CDR3 region has the DNA TGTGCCAGCAGCCACATCCGAGCTAACTATGGCTACACCTTC.

This clonotype showed up just once. The rearrangement joins TRBV4-3 to TRBJ2-1; the D gene could be TRBD1 or TRBD2 (5 bases each). CDR3 length: 15 residues. Germline CDR1 reads LGHNA; CDR2 reads YSLEER. V was cut by 6 bases and J by 1 base, with 13 bases left in between. CDR3 nucleotide sequence: TGCGCCAGCAGTCTGGGACGTCAATCCTACAATGAGCAGTTCTTC. Its translation: CASSLGRQSYNEQFF.

The chain combines TRBV5-4 with TRBJ2-6; no reliable D call. The CDR3 has 15 residues. Germline V gene lookup returns CDR1 SGHNT and CDR2 YYREEE (reference sequence). V was trimmed by 2 bases and J by 4 bases, leaving 10 bases between them. CDR3 amino acids: CASSFNSGGANVLTF. CDR3 bases: TGTGCCAGCAGCTTTAATTCCGGCGGGGCCAACGTCCTGACTTTC.

This rearrangement joins TRBV7-9 to TRBJ2-5, with TRBD2 identical over 9 bases. V shed 2 bases, J shed 0 bases, and the junction held 7 bases outside the gene matches. Germline lookup yields CDR1 SEHNR and CDR2 FQNEAQ (reference sequence). The CDR3 is 17 amino acids. The CDR3 sequence: CASSLTRLAEYQETQYF. The DNA of the CDR3 is TGTGCCAGCAGCTTAACCCGACTAGCGGAGTACCAAGAGACCCAGTACTTC.

This chain joins TRBV18 and TRBJ2-7; the match to TRBD2 covers 7 bases. This CDR3 has 14 residues. The germline V gene encodes CDR1 KGHSH and CDR2 LQKENI. Trimming took 10 bases from V and 0 from J; bases not matched to a gene: 9. The CDR3 reads CANSPGGSSYEQYF. The CDR3 coding sequence is TGTGCCAACTCCCCCGGGGGGTCCTCCTACGAGCAGTACTTC.

This chain connects TRBV7-2 to TRBJ2-7; D perhaps matches TRBD2 (6 bases). V was cut by 3 bases and J by 0 bases, with 15 bases left in between. CDR1 and CDR2 (germline): SGHTA, FQGNSA. This CDR3 is 16 amino acids long. The CDR3 bases are TGTGCCAGCAGCTTGGCGGGGACCGAGGGCTCCTACGAGCAGTACTTC. Residues: CASSLAGTEGSYEQYF.